This T cell receptor beta chain was found in a study of neurological immune-mediated disorders. Study overall: Relapsing-remitting patients made up about 90% of the roughly 35 multiple sclerosis patients, and secondary progressive patients made up 3. Study-wide results and caveats: Repertoires from 18 of 34 multiple sclerosis patients grouped phylogenetically into a related-CDR3 cluster, suggesting a possible signature.

With respect to this clonotype: The antigen is unknown.

The authors made cDNA by 5'RACE with 10-nucleotide random UMIs. TCRdb re-called the 5' RACE reads with MiXCR, one entry per CDR3 protein. This table holds roughly 62,000 distinct CDR3 sequences, under 5% found once. The unsorted libraries were prepared from 2 million PBMCs (stored at -80 C). This receptor was obtained from a woman between 50 and 59 years old with multiple sclerosis. The sample consisted of PBMCs.

The CDR3 DNA reads as TGCGCCAGCAGCCTCAGACTAGCGGGGGAATTGGTAGATACGCAGTATTTT. Protein product: CASSLRLAGELVDTQYF. The rearrangement links TRBV4-1 to TRBJ2-3, with 12 positions matching TRBD2. Germline trimming cut 4 bases from V and 5 bases from J; bases unmatched to any gene: 10. Germline CDR1 and CDR2: MGHRA and YSYEKL. CDR3 length: 17 residues.